These T cell receptor beta chains were read from a single sample in a study of shared clonotypes between healthy human individuals. Clones were read by immunoSEQ multiplex PCR, and TCRdb kept only the in-frame ones, dropping some. This sample has 2 million to 2.5 million clones, with under 97% found just once. The sample consisted of naive CD4+ T cells sorted from blood. Receptor source: a man between 18 and 35 years old in good health. Each CDR3 is given with its conserved first and last residue. Fields, in order: V gene, J gene, D gene, clone size, CDR3 protein, CDR3 DNA. D genes are given only for firm matches. Expanded clones are given a class, and other clones once, few, many or no size at all.

V gene: TRBV9
J gene: TRBJ2-3
D gene: TRBD2
clone size: once
CDR3 protein: CASSVELATDTQYF
CDR3 DNA: TGTGCCAGCAGCGTAGAACTAGCGACAGATACGCAGTATTTT

V gene: TRBV18
J gene: TRBJ1-4
D gene: NA
clone size: NA
CDR3 protein: CASSATAHLYEKLFF
CDR3 DNA: TGTGCCAGCTCAGCGACAGCACATTTATATGAAAAACTGTTTTTT

V gene: TRBV2
J gene: TRBJ1-1
D gene: NA
clone size: NA
CDR3 protein: CASSPRGLNTEAFF
CDR3 DNA: TGTGCCAGCAGTCCCCGGGGACTGAACACTGAAGCTTTCTTT

V gene: TRBV28
J gene: TRBJ2-3
D gene: NA
clone size: once
CDR3 protein: CASSLRPAGLSNTQYF
CDR3 DNA: TGTGCCAGCAGTTTAAGGCCGGCAGGACTATCGAATACGCAGTATTTT

V gene: TRBV28
J gene: TRBJ2-2
D gene: NA
clone size: NA
CDR3 protein: CASKDWGVGDTGELFF
CDR3 DNA: TGTGCCAGCAAAGATTGGGGAGTGGGAGACACCGGGGAGCTGTTTTTT

V gene: TRBV14
J gene: TRBJ2-7
D gene: NA
clone size: NA
CDR3 protein: CASSTNRAEQYF
CDR3 DNA: TGTGCCAGCAGCACAAACAGGGCCGAGCAGTACTTC

V gene: TRBV7-9
J gene: TRBJ2-6
D gene: NA
clone size: NA
CDR3 protein: CASSSLGGKAGANVLTF
CDR3 DNA: TGTGCCAGCAGCTCCCTCGGAGGTAAAGCTGGGGCCAACGTCCTGACTTTC

V gene: TRBV5-1
J gene: TRBJ2-3
D gene: TRBD2
clone size: NA
CDR3 protein: CASSLALAGPTDTQYF
CDR3 DNA: TGCGCCAGCAGCTTGGCGCTAGCGGGACCCACAGATACGCAGTATTTT

V gene: TRBV5-6
J gene: TRBJ2-1
D gene: TRBD2
clone size: NA
CDR3 protein: CASSFERGGPNEQFF
CDR3 DNA: TGTGCCAGCAGCTTTGAGCGGGGGGGCCCCAATGAGCAGTTCTTC

V gene: TRBV5-1
J gene: TRBJ2-3
D gene: NA
clone size: NA
CDR3 protein: CASSPVGDTQYF
CDR3 DNA: TGCGCCAGCAGCCCGGTAGGCGATACGCAGTATTTT

V gene: TRBV7-6
J gene: TRBJ2-7
D gene: NA
clone size: NA
CDR3 protein: CASSPRQGWDAYEQYF
CDR3 DNA: TGTGCCAGCAGCCCGCGCCAGGGGTGGGACGCCTACGAGCAGTACTTC

V gene: TRBV6-1
J gene: TRBJ1-2
D gene: TRBD1
clone size: NA
CDR3 protein: CATDGQGGYGYTF
CDR3 DNA: TGTGCCACCGACGGACAGGGCGGCTATGGCTACACCTTC

V gene: TRBV30
J gene: TRBJ1-4
D gene: NA
clone size: once
CDR3 protein: CAWSVEQPGKLFF
CDR3 DNA: TGTGCCTGGAGTGTAGAACAGCCGGGGAAACTGTTTTTT

V gene: TRBV5-1
J gene: TRBJ2-2
D gene: TRBD1
clone size: NA
CDR3 protein: CASSGTGLDTGELFF
CDR3 DNA: TGCGCCAGCAGCGGGACAGGTCTTGACACCGGGGAGCTGTTTTTT

V gene: TRBV6-5
J gene: TRBJ2-3
D gene: NA
clone size: once
CDR3 protein: CASTPGGVITDTQYF
CDR3 DNA: TGTGCCAGCACCCCCGGAGGGGTGATAACAGATACGCAGTATTTT

V gene: TRBV11-2
J gene: TRBJ2-3
D gene: NA
clone size: once
CDR3 protein: CASSLGSYRTDTQYF
CDR3 DNA: TGTGCCAGCAGCCTCGGGAGTTACCGTACAGATACGCAGTATTTT

V gene: TRBV4-3
J gene: TRBJ1-4
D gene: NA
clone size: NA
CDR3 protein: CASSGGRQGTEKLFF
CDR3 DNA: TGCGCCAGCTCCGGGGGGAGGCAGGGAACCGAAAAACTGTTTTTT

V gene: TRBV30
J gene: TRBJ2-5
D gene: NA
clone size: NA
CDR3 protein: CAWSLDYGKETQYF
CDR3 DNA: TGTGCCTGGAGTCTAGACTACGGAAAAGAGACCCAGTACTTC

V gene: TRBV10-1
J gene: TRBJ1-5
D gene: NA
clone size: once
CDR3 protein: CASSAIGNQPQHF
CDR3 DNA: TGCGCCAGCAGTGCGATCGGCAATCAGCCCCAGCATTTT

V gene: TRBV18
J gene: TRBJ1-1
D gene: NA
clone size: NA
CDR3 protein: CASSPLLGQYFEAFF
CDR3 DNA: TGTGCCAGCTCACCACTTTTAGGACAGTATTTCGAAGCTTTCTTT

V gene: TRBV5-8
J gene: TRBJ1-6
D gene: NA
clone size: NA
CDR3 protein: CASSLSGEWGSPLHF
CDR3 DNA: TGTGCCAGCAGCTTATCAGGGGAGTGGGGTTCACCCCTCCACTTT

V gene: TRBV11-1
J gene: TRBJ2-5
D gene: NA
clone size: NA
CDR3 protein: CASSQEVETQYF
CDR3 DNA: TGTGCCAGCAGCCAAGAGGTCGAGACCCAGTACTTC

V gene: TRBV2
J gene: TRBJ1-2
D gene: NA
clone size: NA
CDR3 protein: CASRSTGFFGYTF
CDR3 DNA: TGTGCCAGCAGGTCAACAGGGTTCTTTGGCTACACCTTC

V gene: TRBV5-1
J gene: TRBJ1-5
D gene: NA
clone size: once
CDR3 protein: CASSFAPNQPQHF
CDR3 DNA: TGCGCCAGCAGCTTCGCACCAAATCAGCCCCAGCATTTT

V gene: TRBV6-5
J gene: TRBJ2-7
D gene: NA
clone size: NA
CDR3 protein: CASSYPGTREQYF
CDR3 DNA: TGTGCCAGCAGTTACCCAGGGACGAGGGAGCAGTACTTC

V gene: TRBV10-3
J gene: TRBJ2-7
D gene: TRBD2
clone size: NA
CDR3 protein: CAISDRASGRNEQYF
CDR3 DNA: TGTGCCATCAGTGACAGGGCTAGCGGGAGGAACGAGCAGTACTTC

V gene: TRBV5-1
J gene: TRBJ2-2
D gene: NA
clone size: NA
CDR3 protein: CASSTGTGNTGELFF
CDR3 DNA: TGCGCCAGCAGCACCGGGACGGGGAACACCGGGGAGCTGTTTTTT